What follows are 27 T cell receptor beta chains derived from one specimen sequenced in a study of cytomegalovirus exposure and HLA in healthy donors. The PCR contained 60 Vbeta and 13 Jbeta primers. Clones were sequenced by immunoSEQ multiplex PCR, and TCRdb holds only the in-frame ones, with some missing. This sample carries approximately 42,000 clones, over 70% of them seen once, and the ten largest clones take 2.5% to 3.5%. The specimen sequenced was PBMCs. These receptors all come from a man aged 50 to 59 in good health and CMV-seronegative.

The genes are TRBV12-5 and TRBJ2-5; a possible D gene is TRBD1 (6 bases). Germline CDR1 is LGHNT and CDR2 is FRNRAP. Between the trimmed V and J ends, which lost 1 base and 3 bases, there was a span of 15 bases. CDR3 size: 16 residues. CDR3 protein: CASGLGTGSPEETQYF. The CDR3 nucleotides are TGTGCTAGTGGTTTGGGTACAGGGTCCCCTGAAGAGACCCAGTACTTC.

This chain links TRBV6-1 with TRBJ1-2; no firm D call. V lost 1 base and J lost 7, with 10 bases in between. This CDR3 spans 13 amino acids. From germline, CDR1 is MNHNS and CDR2 SASEGT. In DNA, the CDR3 is TGTGCCAGCAGTGAAGGTGTAGTTCTTGGCTACACCTTC. This gives the protein CASSEGVVLGYTF.

The chain carries TRBV19 and TRBJ2-7, with 7 bases identical to TRBD2. CDR1 is LNHDA and CDR2 is SQIVND in the germline V gene (reference sequence). This CDR3 spans 15 amino acids. Unmatched junction bases numbered 9, after V lost 3 bases and J lost 4 bases. The CDR3 DNA follows: TGTGCCAGTAGTATCTCCCCGAGCGGGGTGTACGAGCAGTACTTC. Translating it yields CASSISPSGVYEQYF.

The table lists this clone with a few counts. The chain employs TRBV4-3 and TRBJ1-1; a weak D match, TRBD1 (5 bases). From germline, CDR1 is LGHNA and CDR2 YSLEER. Trimming took off 8 bases at V and 5 bases at J, with 15 bases between the two ends. CDR3 length equals 13 residues. The CDR3 reads CASGAGGGTEAFF. The CDR3 nucleotides are TGCGCCAGCGGAGCGGGGGGGGGAACTGAAGCTTTCTTT.

The chain couples TRBV28 to TRBJ2-7; 7 nucleotides align to TRBD1. Germline CDR1 MDHEN, CDR2 SYDVKM. Losses at the gene ends were 2 bases for V and 2 bases for J; bases not matched to a gene: 9. This CDR3 spans 16 amino acids. The CDR3 region is CASSLRTGSSPYEQYF. The CDR3 nucleotides are TGTGCCAGCAGTTTACGGACAGGCAGTAGTCCCTACGAGCAGTACTTC.

This rearrangement joins TRBV6-6 to TRBJ2-2; D gene unclear. This CDR3 has 14 residues. Germline CDR1 MNHNY, CDR2 SVGAGI (reference sequence). V lost 3 bases and J lost 8, with 13 bases in between. The CDR3 region is CASSYFPRLGELFF. As DNA, the CDR3 is TGTGCCAGCAGTTATTTCCCCCGGTTGGGGGAGCTGTTTTTT.

The chain joins TRBV5-4 to TRBJ2-1, with a tentative D call TRBD2 (5 bases). Germline V gives CDR1 SGHNT, CDR2 YYREEE (reference sequence). Between the trimmed V and J ends, which lost 2 bases and 0 bases, there was a span of 12 bases. The CDR3 is 16 amino acids. The CDR3 DNA is TGTGCCAGCAGCTTTGGAGGACCGAGCTCCTACAATGAGCAGTTCTTC. Translating gives CASSFGGPSSYNEQFF.

The chain combines TRBV5-6 with TRBJ1-1, with D hard to call. The V and J ends lost 0 bases and 0 bases respectively, with 9 bases between them. This CDR3 has 15 residues. In germline, CDR1 is SGHDT, CDR2 YYEEEE. CDR3 loop: CASSLGGLLNTEAFF. The CDR3 nucleotides read TGTGCCAGCAGCTTGGGTGGCCTTTTGAACACTGAAGCTTTCTTT.

This clone was seen more than once but under ten times. The chain uses TRBV28 and TRBJ2-5; 9 bases are shared with TRBD2. The germline CDR1 and CDR2 sequences are MDHEN and SYDVKM. With V trimmed by 9 bases and J by 1 base, 6 bases remained unmatched. The CDR3 has 14 amino acids. The DNA of the CDR3 is TGTGCCAGTGGGCTAGCGGGATTCCAAGAGACCCAGTACTTC. Translated, it gives CASGLAGFQETQYF.

The chain links TRBV19 to TRBJ2-3; TRBD2 might be the D (6 bases). The CDR3 is made up of 16 amino acids. Germline assignment: CDR1 LNHDA and CDR2 SQIVND (reference sequence). V was shortened by 3 bases and J by 5 bases, with 18 bases between the two germline ends. CDR3 DNA sequence: TGTGCCAGTAGTATTTGGGCGGGGATAAGGATAGATACGCAGTATTTT. This gives the protein CASSIWAGIRIDTQYF. Full variable domain (rest looked up from reference TRBV19 and TRBJ2-3): DGGITQSPKYLFRKEGQNVTLSCEQNLNHDAMYWYRQDPGQGLRLIYYSQIVNDFQKGDIAEGYSVSREKKESFPLTVTSAQKNPTAFYLCASSIWAGIRIDTQYFGPGTRLTVL.

The chain links TRBV14 to TRBJ1-1, with 9 positions matching TRBD1. V shed 4 bases, J shed 5 bases, and the junction held 8 bases outside the gene matches. Germline V CDR1 and CDR2: SGHDN, FVKESK. CDR3 size: 15 residues. CDR3: CASSRRGQGITEAFF. The CDR3 coding sequence is TGTGCCAGCAGCCGACGTGGACAGGGGATAACTGAAGCTTTCTTT. The variable domain in full, with the rest retrieved from reference TRBV14 and TRBJ1-1, is EAGVTQFPSHSVIEKGQTVTLRCDPISGHDNLYWYRRVMGKEIKFLLHFVKESKQDESGMPNNRFLAERTGGTYSTLKVQPAELEDSGVYFCASSRRGQGITEAFFGQGTRLTVV.

The chain is built from TRBV18 and TRBJ2-7; 7 bases agree with TRBD1. Germline V gene sequence: CDR1 KGHSH, CDR2 LQKENI. V dropped 3 bases and J dropped 6; count of bases not matched to a gene: 5. The CDR3 spans 13 residues. DNA of the CDR3: TGTGCCAGCTCACCTCAGACAGGGTTCGAGCAGTACTTC. Protein sequence: CASSPQTGFEQYF.

The chain combines TRBV6-6 with TRBJ2-7, with a weak D call TRBD2 (6 bases). The CDR3 contains 13 residues. V was pared by 6 bases and J by 4 bases, with 13 bases between. Germline loops: CDR1 MNHNY, CDR2 SVGAGI (reference sequence). CDR3: CASRRGGLYEQYF. The CDR3, as DNA: TGTGCCAGCAGAAGGGGAGGTCTATACGAGCAGTACTTC.

CDR3 loop: CASSPRQGAHEKLFF. The CDR3 DNA is TGTGCCAGCTCACCACGACAGGGGGCTCATGAAAAACTGTTTTTT. The V and J genes are TRBV18 and TRBJ1-4; TRBD1 matches 10 bases. V gave up 1 base and J gave up 6 bases; unmatched junction bases: 2. The CDR3 covers 15 residues. CDR1 KGHSH and CDR2 LQKENI come from the germline V gene.

A note on this clone: Germline and junction disagree at one end, which may indicate a read error. J is TRBJ2-6 and V is TRBV7-9; perhaps TRBD1 as D (6 bases). The CDR3 is 14 residues long. Germline V gene sequence: CDR1 SEHNR, CDR2 FQNEAQ (reference sequence). The CDR3 reads CSSSRRDRANVLTF. The CDR3 DNA is TGTTCCAGCAGCCGCCGGGACAGGGCCAACGTCCTGACTTTC.

The chain combines TRBV27 with TRBJ1-5, with D unresolved. V was clipped by 2 bases and J by 9 bases, with 11 bases between them. The CDR3 is 13 amino acids. The germline V gene has CDR1 MNHEY and CDR2 SMNVEV (reference sequence). The CDR3 DNA is TGTGCCAGCAGTTTACTCGACTCGGGGCCCCAGCATTTT. This translates into CASSLLDSGPQHF.

The V call is TRBV9, the J call TRBJ1-1, with D hard to call. V dropped 0 bases and J dropped 4 bases, with 7 bases sitting between them. The CDR3 is 13 residues long. The germline gives CDR1 SGDLS, CDR2 YYNGEE. The CDR3 loop reads CASSVDGSTEAFF. DNA for the CDR3: TGTGCCAGCAGCGTAGACGGGAGCACTGAAGCTTTCTTT.

Here the CDR3 reads CASSSVWDRVPYEQYF. CDR3 DNA: TGTGCCAGCAGTTCGGTGTGGGACAGGGTCCCTTACGAGCAGTACTTC. The rearrangement joins TRBV28 to TRBJ2-7; 9 bases align to TRBD1. CDR3 length: 16 residues. Germline V gene data show CDR1 as MDHEN and CDR2 as SYDVKM. V trimming: 4 bases; J trimming: 4 bases; junction bases outside the gene matches: 11.

Details on this clone: A junction boundary mismatches the germline segment, possibly from a read error. The chain links TRBV15 to TRBJ1-1, with TRBD1 as a possible D gene (6 bases). The germline gives CDR1 LNHNV, CDR2 YYDKDF (reference sequence). This CDR3 is 16 amino acids long. As DNA, the CDR3 is TGTGCCACCAGGAGAGATATGGGGGGGCAGGACACTGAAGCTTTCTTT. This gives the protein CATRRDMGGQDTEAFF.

This rearrangement joins TRBV19 to TRBJ1-1; D not resolved. CDR3 length: 16 residues. Between the trimmed V and J ends, which lost 5 bases and 4 bases, there was a span of 20 bases. In germline, CDR1 is LNHDA, CDR2 SQIVND (reference sequence). The CDR3 nucleotides are TGTGCCAGTAGTCTTCGCCCGACCGGGGTAAGCACTGAAGCTTTCTTT. Translating gives CASSLRPTGVSTEAFF.

The sample holds a few counts of this clone. The CDR3 sequence: CASMKMGYYGYTF. The DNA of the CDR3 is TGTGCCAGCATGAAGATGGGCTACTATGGCTACACCTTC. This sequence joins TRBV5-6 and TRBJ1-2, with unresolved D. V lost 6 bases and J 3 bases, leaving 12 bases between the germline ends. Looked up from germline, CDR1 is SGHDT and CDR2 is YYEEEE. This CDR3 contains 13 residues.

The rearrangement joins TRBV19 to TRBJ1-5; TRBD1 aligns across 9 bases. This CDR3 spans 14 amino acids. The junction had 6 bases not matched to a gene; V was cut back by 5 bases and J by 7 bases. Germline CDR1 LNHDA, CDR2 SQIVND (reference sequence). CDR3 nucleotide sequence: TGTGCCAGTAGTGGGACAGGGAACAGCCAGCCCCAGCATTTT. It codes for CASSGTGNSQPQHF.

This clone was counted only a few times. This chain connects TRBV5-1 to TRBJ2-5; the match to TRBD1 covers 10 bases. Looked up from germline, CDR1 is SGHRS and CDR2 is YFSETQ. Trimming took 4 bases from V and 4 from J; bases not matched to a gene: 4. This CDR3 comprises 14 residues. The CDR3 bases are TGCGCCAGCAGCGTCGGACAGGGGGGAGAGACCCAGTACTTC. It encodes CASSVGQGGETQYF.

CDR3 loop: CASRFTTGMNTEAFF. CDR3 nucleotide sequence: TGTGCAAGTCGCTTTACGACAGGGATGAACACTGAAGCTTTCTTT. The chain joins TRBV12-2 to TRBJ1-1; the table names TRBD1, a call not compared with the DNA. TRBV12-2 counts as a pseudogene. This CDR3 has 15 amino acids.

Here the CDR3 reads CASRYDRAIETQYF. In DNA form, the CDR3 reads TGTGCCAGCAGGTACGACAGGGCCATCGAGACCCAGTACTTC. The V and J genes are TRBV5-4 and TRBJ2-5, with 7 bases lining up with TRBD1. Losses at the gene ends were 5 bases for V and 5 bases for J; bases not matched to a gene: 9. CDR3 length equals 14 residues. Germline loops: CDR1 SGHNT, CDR2 YYREEE (reference sequence).

This chain uses TRBV6-1 with TRBJ1-4; D possibly corresponds to TRBD1 (6 bases). The germline V gene has CDR1 MNHNS and CDR2 SASEGT. Trimming removed 4 bases at V and 8 bases at J, with 14 bases between. The CDR3 sequence is 14 residues long. DNA for the CDR3: TGTGCCAGCAGTGTCCAGGGGATGGGCGAAAAACTGTTTTTT. Translation gives CASSVQGMGEKLFF.

This clone has just a few counts. J is TRBJ2-7 and V is TRBV7-8; no firm D call. CDR1 SGHVS and CDR2 FQNEAQ come from the germline V gene. The CDR3 is 13 amino acids. The ends were cut back, 7 bases at V and 4 bases at J, with 14 bases in the middle. The chain's CDR3 is CASNQRPAYEQYF. The CDR3 DNA reads TGTGCCAGCAACCAGAGGCCGGCATACGAGCAGTACTTC.